These 23 T cell receptor beta chains came from one sample sequenced in a study of metastatic and nonmetastatic thyroid tumors. All patients were untreated before thyroid surgery. Using MiXCR, TCRdb re-called clones from the PCR reads. The sample contains approximately 37,000 clones, 20% to 25% of which appear only once. Sequencing used tumor tissue. These receptors were collected from a male donor with papillary thyroid cancer or a benign thyroid nodule (not recorded which). Some clones in this sample may be carry-over from other donors' samples.

This clone appeared many times. This chain uses TRBV5-1 with TRBJ2-2; 7 positions agree with TRBD2. The CDR3 sequence is 16 residues long. Germline V gives CDR1 SGHRS, CDR2 YFSETQ. The J segment lost 1 base and the V segment lost 0 bases, leaving 3 bases of the junction unmatched. CDR3 DNA sequence: TGCGCCAGCAGCTTGGTACGCGGGAGGAACACCGGGGAGCTGTTTTTT. This encodes CASSLVRGRNTGELFF.

This clone came up many times. One base away lies a much larger clone, so this may be a sequencing read error. Other DNA sequences from this sample encode an identical CDR3 as well. V and J are TRBV5-1 and TRBJ2-3, with 13 positions matching TRBD2. The V gene's germline CDR1 is SGHRS and CDR2 YFSETQ. The CDR3 contains 16 residues. For the CDR3, the DNA is TGCTCCAGCAGTTCCGGGACTAGCGGGACGGCCGATACGCAGTATTTT. It encodes CSSSSGTSGTADTQYF.

This clone was detected ten times or more. The chain uses TRBV7-6 and TRBJ2-3; D is perhaps TRBD1 (6 bases). The CDR3 extends over 15 amino acids. Germline loops: CDR1 SGHVS, CDR2 FNYEAQ. V lost 2 bases, J lost 3 bases, and 12 bases lay in between. The CDR3 protein is CASSLTGSLTDTQYF. CDR3 nucleotide sequence: TGTGCCAGCAGCTTAACAGGGAGTTTGACAGATACGCAGTATTTT.

This clone is termed medium-sized (0.01 to 0.1%). The J gene is TRBJ2-3, the V gene TRBV28; 11 nucleotides line up with TRBD2. The CDR3 sequence is 16 residues long. The germline V gene encodes CDR1 MDHEN and CDR2 SYDVKM. The ends lost 4 bases at V and 7 bases at J; junction bases unmatched: 10. The CDR3: CASSSRIAGGVYTQYF. CDR3 nucleotide sequence: TGTGCCAGCAGTTCTAGAATAGCGGGAGGGGTTTATACGCAGTATTTT.

The rearrangement links TRBV11-1 to TRBJ2-5; 10 positions agree with TRBD1. The germline CDR1 and CDR2 sequences are SGHAT and FQDESV (reference sequence). CDR3 length equals 16 residues. J lost 5 bases, V lost 5 bases, and 11 bases had no gene match. This chain's CDR3 is CASSNRDRGVFETQYF. As DNA, the CDR3 is TGTGCCAGCAGCAACCGGGACAGGGGTGTTTTCGAGACCCAGTACTTC.

This clone was detected only a few times. The chain couples TRBV6-1 to TRBJ2-7; 9 bases map to TRBD2. Losses at the gene ends were 6 bases for V and 0 bases for J; bases not matched to a gene: 3. The CDR3 runs 14 residues. Per germline, CDR1 MNHNS and CDR2 SASEGT. This chain's CDR3 is CASSWTSDSYEQYF. The CDR3 nucleotides are TGTGCCAGCAGCTGGACTAGCGACTCCTACGAGCAGTACTTC.

This clone showed up many times. The chain combines TRBV6-1 with TRBJ2-3; no clear D gene. The CDR3 covers 13 residues. Germline-derived CDR1 and CDR2 are MNHNS and SASEGT. V was trimmed by 5 bases and J by 4 bases, leaving 10 bases between them. The CDR3 nucleotides read TGTGCCAGCAGTAGACGTCGCGCAGATACGCAGTATTTT. Its protein is CASSRRRADTQYF.

This clone was observed a handful of times. This chain links TRBV6-1 with TRBJ2-1; no clear D. Per germline, CDR1 MNHNS and CDR2 SASEGT. V lost 6 bases, J lost 6 bases, and 15 bases lay in between. The CDR3 is made up of 14 amino acids. In nucleotides, the CDR3 is TGTGCCAGCAGCCTACTATCGGATCTCAATGAGCAGTTCTTC. Protein: CASSLLSDLNEQFF.

The chain links TRBV5-6 to TRBJ1-1; 12 positions agree with TRBD1. The V gene's germline CDR1 is SGHDT and CDR2 YYEEEE. The V segment lost 4 bases and the J segment 3 bases; nucleotides outside the gene matches: 7. This CDR3 comprises 16 residues. The CDR3 nucleotides are TGTGCCAGCAGCATACCGGGACAGGGGGCGGACACTGAAGCTTTCTTT. Protein sequence: CASSIPGQGADTEAFF. The full variable domain, its missing parts supplied by reference TRBV5-6 and TRBJ1-1, is DAGVTQSPTHLIKTRGQQVTLRCSPKSGHDTVSWYQQALGQGPQFIFQYYEEEERQRGNFPDRFSGHQFPNYSSELNVNALLLGDSALYLCASSIPGQGADTEAFFGQGTRLTVV.

This clone showed up many times. DNA of the CDR3: TGTGCCAGCAGTTACCGCGGGAGAGGCTGGGCAGATACGCAGTATTTT. It specifies CASSYRGRGWADTQYF. This chain connects TRBV6-5 to TRBJ2-3, with 7 bases aligning to TRBD2. The germline V gene encodes CDR1 MNHEY and CDR2 SVGAGI. This CDR3 is 16 amino acids long. V lost 2 bases to trimming and J lost 4 bases; unmatched junction nucleotides: 9.

The table lists this clone with many counts. The rearrangement joins TRBV18 to TRBJ1-2; possible D gene TRBD1, 5 bases. Germline CDR1 KGHSH, CDR2 LQKENI. This CDR3 has 14 residues. V lost 3 bases and J lost 4, with 12 bases in between. CDR3 amino acids: CASSPQQGVYGYTF. The CDR3 DNA reads TGTGCCAGCTCACCCCAGCAGGGAGTCTATGGCTACACCTTC.

This sequence joins TRBV19 and TRBJ2-2; 7 bases agree with TRBD2. The V gene end was trimmed by 7 bases and the J gene end by 1 base; junction bases not matched to a gene: 6. This CDR3 region has 15 residues. From germline, CDR1 is LNHDA and CDR2 SQIVND (reference sequence). CDR3 coding DNA: TGTGCCAGTACCCTTTCTAGCGGGAACACCGGGGAGCTGTTTTTT. It translates to CASTLSSGNTGELFF.

The sample holds many counts of this clone. The chain couples TRBV19 to TRBJ2-2; D gene unclear. The CDR3 has 12 amino acids. CDR1 LNHDA and CDR2 SQIVND come from the germline V gene (reference sequence). Trimming took 7 bases from V and 6 from J, leaving 9 bases between them. For the CDR3, the DNA is TGTGCCAGTAAACATACTCCCGGGGAGCTGTTTTTT. It encodes CASKHTPGELFF. The variable domain in full, with the rest retrieved from reference TRBV19 and TRBJ2-2, is DGGITQSPKYLFRKEGQNVTLSCEQNLNHDAMYWYRQDPGQGLRLIYYSQIVNDFQKGDIAEGYSVSREKKESFPLTVTSAQKNPTAFYLCASKHTPGELFFGEGSRLTVL.

This clone occurred many times. This chain links TRBV28 with TRBJ2-3, with D perhaps matching TRBD1 (5 bases). Germline lookup yields CDR1 MDHEN and CDR2 SYDVKM. V dropped 6 bases and J dropped 8 bases, with 12 bases sitting between them. The CDR3 contains 12 residues. For the CDR3, the DNA is TGTGCCAGCAGGTCTACAGGACGTACGCAGTATTTT. The encoded protein is CASRSTGRTQYF.

This rearrangement joins TRBV28 to TRBJ1-2; D not resolved. The CDR3 extends over 15 amino acids. Germline assignment: CDR1 MDHEN and CDR2 SYDVKM. Trimming pared 3 bases from V and 8 bases from J, leaving 19 bases between. This CDR3 reads CASSLRYSGRRGYTF. The CDR3, as DNA: TGTGCCAGCAGTTTGAGGTACAGTGGGCGCCGGGGCTACACCTTC.

This clone was picked up many times. The CDR3 protein is CASSLQPSPFRTEAFF. The CDR3 DNA follows: TGTGCCAGCAGCTTACAACCATCTCCGTTTCGGACTGAAGCTTTCTTT. J is TRBJ1-1 and V is TRBV7-2; D is ambiguous. Germline assignment: CDR1 SGHTA and CDR2 FQGNSA. CDR3 size: 16 residues. The germline V and J ends were trimmed by 2 bases and 5 bases, with 18 bases remaining between them.

This clone has a count of ten or more. Written as DNA, the CDR3 is TGTGCCAGTAGAGAGACAGGGAGGGGGACCGGGGAGCTGTTTTTT. Protein: CASRETGRGTGELFF. The chain combines TRBV19 with TRBJ2-2, with D possibly being TRBD1 or TRBD2 (7 bases each). The germline V gene has CDR1 LNHDA and CDR2 SQIVND (reference sequence). The CDR3 is 15 residues long. Trimming cost V 6 bases and J 5 bases, with 16 bases left between them.

This clone was detected ten times or more. The chain couples TRBV19 to TRBJ2-3; D could derive from TRBD1 or TRBD2 (6 bases each). The CDR3 is made up of 14 amino acids. Between the trimmed V and J ends, which lost 5 bases and 9 bases, there was a span of 18 bases. Per the germline V gene, CDR1 is LNHDA and CDR2 is SQIVND (reference sequence). The DNA of the CDR3 is TGTGCCAGTAGTGGAGGGGGGTCCTTCGGGACGCAGTATTTT. Translation gives CASSGGGSFGTQYF.

This clone ranks as medium-sized. The genes are TRBV19 and TRBJ1-5, with D tentatively TRBD1 (6 bases). V gave up 8 bases and J gave up 3 bases, with 20 bases separating them. The V gene's germline CDR1 is LNHDA and CDR2 SQIVND (reference sequence). The CDR3 loop spans 16 amino acids. The CDR3 spells CASRNHRVTFNQPQHF. The DNA of the CDR3 is TGTGCCAGTCGTAACCACAGGGTAACCTTCAATCAGCCCCAGCATTTT. The entire variable domain, with the rest obtained from reference TRBV19 and TRBJ1-5, is as follows: DGGITQSPKYLFRKEGQNVTLSCEQNLNHDAMYWYRQDPGQGLRLIYYSQIVNDFQKGDIAEGYSVSREKKESFPLTVTSAQKNPTAFYLCASRNHRVTFNQPQHFGDGTRLSIL.

This clone was counted ten times or more. This sequence joins TRBV20-1 and TRBJ2-1, with TRBD2 identical over 9 bases. The CDR3 covers 14 residues. Losses at the gene ends were 2 bases for V and 2 bases for J; bases not matched to a gene: 1. CDR1 and CDR2 from the germline V gene are DFQATT and SNEGSKA (reference sequence). DNA for the CDR3: TGCAGTGCTAGAAGACTAGCGGCCTACAATGAGCAGTTCTTC. Amino acids: CSARRLAAYNEQFF.

This chain connects TRBV19 to TRBJ2-1; 12 nucleotides line up with TRBD2. The CDR3 runs 16 residues. Per the germline V gene, CDR1 is LNHDA and CDR2 is SQIVND (reference sequence). V gave up 0 bases and J gave up 9 bases; unmatched junction bases: 6. The CDR3: CASSIEGLAGRGEQFF. Here the CDR3 DNA reads TGTGCCAGTAGTATAGAAGGACTAGCGGGAAGGGGTGAGCAGTTCTTC.

This clone was observed a single time. V is TRBV5-4 and J is TRBJ2-3, with D unclear. V was trimmed by 0 bases and J by 4 bases, leaving 9 bases between them. The germline CDR1 and CDR2 sequences are SGHNT and YYREEE (reference sequence). CDR3 size: 14 residues. CDR3 sequence (DNA): TGTGCCAGCAGCTTGGCCCCGACTGCAGATACGCAGTATTTT. Translating gives CASSLAPTADTQYF.

This clone was seen repeatedly, ten times or more. The chain carries TRBV5-1 and TRBJ2-5; D may match TRBD1 or TRBD2 (5 bases each). The germline CDR1 and CDR2 sequences are SGHRS and YFSETQ. Trimming took 0 bases from V and 4 from J, leaving 10 bases between them. The CDR3 extends over 14 amino acids. The CDR3: CASSLEPGLETQYF. CDR3 nucleotides: TGCGCCAGCAGCTTGGAACCGGGGCTAGAGACCCAGTACTTC.